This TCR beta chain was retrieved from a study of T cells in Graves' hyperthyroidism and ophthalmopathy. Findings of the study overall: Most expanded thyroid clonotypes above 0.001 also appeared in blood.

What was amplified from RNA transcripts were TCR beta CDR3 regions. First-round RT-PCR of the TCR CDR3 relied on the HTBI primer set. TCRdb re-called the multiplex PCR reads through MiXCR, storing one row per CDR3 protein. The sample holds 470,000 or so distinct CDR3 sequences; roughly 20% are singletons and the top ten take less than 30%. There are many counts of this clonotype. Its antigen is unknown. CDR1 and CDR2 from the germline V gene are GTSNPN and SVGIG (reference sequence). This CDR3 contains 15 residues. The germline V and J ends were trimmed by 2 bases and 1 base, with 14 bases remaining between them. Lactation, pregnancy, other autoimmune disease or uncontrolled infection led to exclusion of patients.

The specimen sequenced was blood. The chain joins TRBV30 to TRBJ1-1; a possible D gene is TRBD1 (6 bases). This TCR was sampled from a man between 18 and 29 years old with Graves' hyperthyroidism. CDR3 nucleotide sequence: TGTGCCTGGAGTCCCGGGGGGGCCCGGAACACTGAAGCTTTCTTT. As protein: CAWSPGGARNTEAFF.